This is a list of T cell receptor beta chains from one sample in a study of radiation and T cells in renal cell carcinoma. Profiling relied on immunoSEQ multiplex PCR, and the TCRdb table lists in-frame clones only, not all of them. The sample contains 120,000 to 150,000 clones, roughly 83% of which appear only once. Here the sequenced sample was blood, taken from a patient whose treatment included radiotherapy and nephrectomy. The source is a woman aged 50 to 65 with renal cell carcinoma. The CDR3 runs from the conserved cysteine through the conserved F or W. A D gene is named only where the DNA matches it firmly. Clone size is stated in some rows and not others, as once, few, many or a class when expanded.

TRBD1	TRBV5-1	TRBJ1-2	.	CASSLSGTGTSGYTF	TGCGCCAGCAGCTTGTCCGGGACAGGGACATCTGGCTACACCTTC
.	TRBV7-9	TRBJ2-2	.	CASSFGGTNTGELFF	TGTGCCAGCAGTTTTGGAGGGACGAACACCGGGGAGCTGTTTTTT
.	TRBV9	TRBJ2-5	.	CASSVGETETQYF	TGTGCCAGCAGCGTAGGCGAAACTGAGACCCAGTACTTC
.	TRBV20-1	TRBJ2-7	.	CSATGFEEQYF	TGCAGTGCTACAGGGTTTGAGGAGCAGTACTTC
.	TRBV28	TRBJ1-5	.	CASRLEWNQPQHF	TGTGCCAGCAGATTAGAGTGGAATCAGCCCCAGCATTTT
TRBD1	TRBV9	TRBJ1-1	.	CASSSQTGGTEAFF	TGTGCCAGCAGCTCCCAGACAGGGGGCACTGAAGCTTTCTTT
TRBD2	TRBV5-1	TRBJ2-3	once	CASSWLLAGDRDTQYF	TGCGCCAGCAGCTGGCTACTAGCGGGAGACCGCGATACGCAGTATTTT
.	TRBV29-1	TRBJ1-3	.	CSVVRRQVSGNTIYF	TGCAGCGTTGTGCGTCGTCAGGTCTCTGGAAACACCATATATTTT
.	TRBV19	TRBJ1-2	few	CASSTTGYGYTF	TGTGCCAGTAGTACGACGGGTTATGGCTACACCTTC
.	TRBV4-1	TRBJ1-5	.	CASSRTLGQPQHF	TGCGCCAGCAGCCGGACCCTCGGGCAGCCCCAGCATTTT
TRBD1	TRBV27	TRBJ1-2	.	CASSFEGAYLYGYTF	TGTGCCAGCAGTTTTGAGGGGGCTTACCTCTATGGCTACACCTTC
.	TRBV30	TRBJ2-1	.	CAWSRGWAGYNEQFF	TGTGCCTGGAGTCGGGGGTGGGCCGGGTACAATGAGCAGTTCTTC
TRBD2	TRBV30	TRBJ2-5	.	CAWSLRGGVEETQYF	TGTGCCTGGAGTTTACGCGGGGGAGTGGAGGAGACCCAGTACTTC
.	TRBV5-6	TRBJ2-2	.	CASSLAGGTTGELFF	TGTGCCAGCAGCTTGGCCGGCGGAACCACCGGGGAGCTGTTTTTT
TRBD1	TRBV10-3	TRBJ1-6	.	CAISDYRGDSPLHF	TGTGCCATCAGTGATTACAGGGGAGATTCACCCCTCCACTTT
.	TRBV7-3	TRBJ1-1	.	CASSLSRGDGEAFF	TGTGCCAGCAGCTTATCGCGGGGTGACGGTGAAGCTTTCTTT
TRBD1	TRBV10-3	TRBJ2-7	.	CAIRGTGVGYEQYF	TGTGCCATCAGGGGGACAGGGGTCGGGTACGAGCAGTACTTC
.	TRBV5-1	TRBJ2-2	.	CASSPNAADTGELFF	TGCGCCAGCAGCCCGAACGCGGCGGACACCGGGGAGCTGTTTTTT
.	TRBV19	TRBJ1-1	few	CASSIQSTEAFF	TGTGCCAGTAGCATACAGTCCACTGAAGCTTTCTTT
TRBD1	TRBV7-2	TRBJ1-2	.	CASSWTGGAGYGYTF	TGTGCCAGCAGCTGGACAGGGGGCGCGGGCTATGGCTACACCTTC
TRBD1	TRBV28	TRBJ2-7	.	CASKPGTGRHEQYF	TGTGCCAGCAAGCCCGGGACAGGGAGGCACGAGCAGTACTTC
.	TRBV7-2	TRBJ1-4	.	CASTSGGTATNEKLFF	TGTGCCAGCACCTCGGGGGGAACCGCAACTAATGAAAAACTGTTTTTT
.	TRBV5-4	TRBJ1-2	once	CASSLEISRARGYTF	TGTGCCAGCAGCTTGGAGATCTCGAGGGCGCGGGGCTACACCTTC
TRBD2	TRBV9	TRBJ2-5	once	CASSPSGGAWETQYF	TGTGCCAGCAGCCCTAGCGGGGGGGCATGGGAGACCCAGTACTTC
.	TRBV6-5	TRBJ1-6	.	CASSYSYNSPLHF	TGTGCCAGCAGTTACTCCTATAATTCACCCCTCCACTTT
.	TRBV30	TRBJ1-2	.	CAWSLSGELGYTF	TGTGCCTGGAGTCTTAGCGGGGAACTTGGCTACACCTTC
.	TRBV19	TRBJ2-5	.	CASSMRVGAQQETQYF	TGTGCCAGTAGTATGAGGGTCGGGGCGCAACAAGAGACCCAGTACTTC
TRBD2	TRBV5-1	TRBJ2-1	.	CASSFASGSQNEQFF	TGCGCCAGCAGCTTCGCTAGCGGGAGTCAAAATGAGCAGTTCTTC
TRBD1	TRBV7-2	TRBJ2-6	.	CASSNDRVGANVLTF	TGTGCCAGCAGCAATGACAGGGTTGGGGCCAACGTCCTGACTTTC
.	TRBV10-1	TRBJ1-1	.	CASSPKTNTEAFF	TGCGCCAGCAGCCCTAAGACGAACACTGAAGCTTTCTTT
.	TRBV6-5	TRBJ1-1	.	CASSYSGVPTEAFF	TGTGCCAGCAGTTACTCGGGGGTTCCCACTGAAGCTTTCTTT
TRBD1	TRBV4-3	TRBJ2-1	.	CASSQQGAGEQFF	TGCGCCAGCAGCCAGCAGGGGGCTGGTGAGCAGTTCTTC
TRBD1	TRBV6-5	TRBJ1-3	.	CASSFTGAGNTIYF	TGTGCCAGCAGTTTTACAGGGGCTGGAAACACCATATATTTT
.	TRBV5-1	TRBJ2-5	.	CASSRSPGDQETQYF	TGCGCCAGCAGCCGTTCTCCGGGGGATCAAGAGACCCAGTACTTC
.	TRBV9	TRBJ2-3	.	CASSSQEDYPPDTQYF	TGTGCCAGCAGCTCTCAGGAAGACTATCCCCCAGATACGCAGTATTTT
.	TRBV5-6	TRBJ1-4	.	CASSLAARVEKLFF	TGTGCCAGCAGCTTGGCTGCGAGGGTTGAAAAACTGTTTTTT
.	TRBV10-1	TRBJ2-3	.	CASSGGGLSDTQYF	TGCGCCAGCAGTGGAGGAGGACTTTCAGATACGCAGTATTTT
.	TRBV5-6	TRBJ1-2	.	CASSFTADYGYTF	TGTGCCAGCAGCTTCACGGCAGACTATGGCTACACCTTC
.	TRBV6-1	TRBJ1-1	few	CASSETRFEAFF	TGTGCCAGCAGTGAAACCAGGTTTGAAGCTTTCTTT
.	TRBV10-1	TRBJ2-7	.	CASSEKLSPYEQYF	TGCGCCAGCAGTGAGAAATTATCCCCATACGAGCAGTACTTC
.	TRBV18	TRBJ2-5	.	CASSQASGQETQYF	TGTGCCAGCTCACAGGCCTCAGGGCAGGAGACCCAGTACTTC
.	TRBV5-1	TRBJ1-2	.	CASSNGQSYGYTF	TGCGCCAGTTCCAACGGGCAGTCCTATGGCTACACCTTC
.	TRBV18	TRBJ1-1	few	CASSPPTGNTEAFF	TGTGCCAGCTCACCACCAACGGGGAACACTGAAGCTTTCTTT
TRBD1	TRBV30	TRBJ2-3	.	CAWTPGQGAWGLPFTDTQYF	TGTGCCTGGACCCCGGGACAGGGGGCTTGGGGGCTCCCCTTCACAGATACGCAGTATTTT
.	TRBV5-6	TRBJ2-5	.	CASSLAPVAPLETQYF	TGTGCCAGCAGCTTGGCCCCAGTAGCGCCGTTGGAGACCCAGTACTTC
TRBD1	TRBV19	TRBJ1-6	.	CASSIQGARPLHF	TGTGCCAGTAGTATTCAGGGGGCCCGACCCCTCCACTTT
.	TRBV6-6	TRBJ1-1	.	CASSLRETEAFF	TGTGCCAGCAGCCTCAGGGAAACTGAAGCTTTCTTT
.	TRBV10-3	TRBJ2-4	.	CASRDGLAKNIQYF	TGTGCCAGCCGAGATGGTCTAGCCAAAAACATTCAGTACTTC
.	TRBV29-1	TRBJ1-2	.	CSVEGTANYGYTF	TGCAGCGTTGAAGGGACGGCTAACTATGGCTACACCTTC
.	TRBV28	TRBJ1-2	.	CATRRIYGYTF	TGTGCCACCCGGCGGATCTATGGCTACACCTTC